Detailed here is one TCR beta chain. Its antigen is currently unknown. This specimen belongs to a study of blood T cells in healthy people across ages. Study conclusions and caveats: Across the age range, TCR beta diversity per million T cells fell in a roughly linear way. Possibly confounding the expanded clonotype changes was the fact that donor CMV status was unknown.

Each individual donor underwent a draw of approximately 10 milliliters of peripheral blood. PCR was performed a second time for roughly 7 to 12 cycles using a sample-barcoded 5' primer and a J-beta primer mix. A minimum of 3 million CDR3-containing paired-end reads was obtained for each sample. TCRdb recomputed calls from the 5' RACE reads with MiXCR, one row per CDR3 protein. This table has about 1.1 million distinct CDR3 sequences, about two fifths appearing once. The CDR3 covers 13 residues. The V gene lost 5 bases and the J gene lost 8 bases, with 12 bases spanning the gap. J is TRBJ1-4 and V is TRBV12-3 or TRBV12-4; TRBD1 might be the D (6 bases). The sequenced sample was blood. The TCR originated in a man younger than 30 in good health. In nucleotides, the CDR3 is TGTGCCAGCAGTCACAGGGAAAGAGAAAAACTGTTTTTT. Residues: CASSHREREKLFF.